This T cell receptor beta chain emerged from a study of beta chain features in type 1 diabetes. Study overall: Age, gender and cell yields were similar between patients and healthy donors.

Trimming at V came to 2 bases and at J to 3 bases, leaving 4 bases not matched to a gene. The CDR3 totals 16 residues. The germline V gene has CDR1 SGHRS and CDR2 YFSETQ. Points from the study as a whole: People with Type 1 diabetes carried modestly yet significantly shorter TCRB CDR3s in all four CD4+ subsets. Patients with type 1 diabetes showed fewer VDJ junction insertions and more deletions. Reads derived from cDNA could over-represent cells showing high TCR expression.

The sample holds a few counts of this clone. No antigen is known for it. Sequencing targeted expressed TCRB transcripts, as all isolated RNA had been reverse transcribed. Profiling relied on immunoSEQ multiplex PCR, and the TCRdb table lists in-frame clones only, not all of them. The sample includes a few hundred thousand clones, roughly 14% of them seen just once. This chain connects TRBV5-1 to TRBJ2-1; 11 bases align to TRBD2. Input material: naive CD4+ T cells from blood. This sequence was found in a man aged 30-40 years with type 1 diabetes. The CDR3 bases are TGCGCCAGCAGCTTAACGACTAGCGGGATCTACAATGAGCAGTTCTTC. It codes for CASSLTTSGIYNEQFF.